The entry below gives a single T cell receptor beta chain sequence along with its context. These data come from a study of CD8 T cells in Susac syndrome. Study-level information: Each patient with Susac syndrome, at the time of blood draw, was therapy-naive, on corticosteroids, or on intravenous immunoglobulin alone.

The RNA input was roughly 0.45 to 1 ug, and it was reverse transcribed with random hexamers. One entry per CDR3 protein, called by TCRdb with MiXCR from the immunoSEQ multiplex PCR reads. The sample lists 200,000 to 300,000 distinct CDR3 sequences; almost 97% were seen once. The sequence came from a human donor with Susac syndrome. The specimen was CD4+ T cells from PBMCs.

Here the CDR3 reads CASSGTYTEAFF. Written as DNA, the CDR3 is TGTGCCAGCAGCGGAACTTACACTGAAGCTTTCTTT. J is TRBJ1-1 and V is TRBV6-5, with D hard to call. Trimming removed 6 bases at V and 3 bases at J, with 8 bases between. The CDR3 length is 12 residues. Germline V gives CDR1 MNHEY, CDR2 SVGAGI.